This T cell receptor (beta chain) was sequenced in a study of shared clonotypes between healthy human individuals. As for the study in general: Per donor, three plates held CD4 naive cells, three held CD4 memory, two held CD8 naive and one held CD8 memory.

Naive CD8 cells lacked CD45RO, underwent positive selection for CCR7 and left out terminally differentiated effector memory CD45RA+ cells. The study drew its donors from healthy HIV-negative adults without recent acute infections or vaccinations. The CDR3 length is 14 residues. The germline CDR1 and CDR2 sequences are SQVTM and ANQGSEA. Trimming pared 5 bases from V and 1 base from J, leaving 14 bases between. The repertoire was sequenced with immunoSEQ multiplex PCR; TCRdb's copy has only in-frame clones and lacks some. This table holds about 700,000 clones, 92% found once. The chain uses TRBV29-1 and TRBJ2-5; the D gene is possibly TRBD2 (5 bases). The sequencing input was naive CD8+ T cells sorted from blood. The receptor was isolated from a man aged 30-40 years in good health. The CDR3, as DNA: TGCAGCGTTAATTACTGGGAGCCCCAAGAGACCCAGTACTTC. Translated: CSVNYWEPQETQYF.